This TCR beta chain emerged from a study of blood T cell repertoires in COVID-19. On the study more broadly: COVID-19 samples, acute and convalescent, were from the United States, Italy and Spain. Sources were T cells, B-cell-depleted T cells, or PBMCs; the material itself was cDNA or gDNA.

Authors' data handling: Reference gene primer amplification gave nucleated cell count estimates. The assay was immunoSEQ multiplex PCR, and TCRdb's table has in-frame clones only and misses some. V and J calls and clone size are copied from that table; D and trimming were computed from the DNA. Of approximately 220,000 clones detected, about 86% appear once; the ten largest clones hold 1.3%. This CDR3 comprises 16 residues. Researchers sorted participants into cohorts using their self-reported clinical history. The chain couples TRBV21-1 to TRBJ1-6. TRBV21-1 is flagged as a pseudogene. Input material: PBMCs or T cells enriched from blood (not recorded which). This receptor was taken from a middle-aged woman with acute COVID-19. The CDR3 DNA reads as TGTGCCAGCAGCCCACCGGGACGGGGGACCTGTTCACCCCTCCACTTT. It specifies CASSPPGRGTCSPLHF.